These 29 T cell receptor beta chains originate from one sample sequenced in a study of glioma-infiltrating T cells. The iRepertoire nested amplicon-rescue multiplex PCR amplified TCR alpha and beta CDR3s from RNA. TCRdb redid the calling of the multiplex PCR reads with MiXCR, one entry per CDR3 protein. Of about 140,000 distinct CDR3 sequences detected, around 42% appear once; the ten largest clones hold 20% to 25%. Material for sequencing was glioma tissue, nonneoplastic brain tissue, or PBMCs (not recorded which). These receptors were collected from a human donor with low-grade glioma or glioblastoma, undergoing nonglioma brain surgery, or in good health (not recorded which).

V gene TRBV4-2 combines with J gene TRBJ1-2, with D possibly TRBD1 on 5 matching bases. The CDR3 extends over 17 amino acids. V lost 2 bases to trimming and J lost 5 bases, with 21 bases between them. Germline V gives CDR1 LGHNA, CDR2 YNFKEQ. The CDR3: CASSQKDGTEGLYGYTF. As DNA, the CDR3 is TGTGCCAGCAGCCAAAAAGATGGGACCGAGGGACTGTATGGCTACACCTTC.

This clonotype was counted only a few times. V gene TRBV6-2 or TRBV6-3 combines with J gene TRBJ2-1; tentatively, D is TRBD1 (6 bases). Looked up from germline, CDR1 is MNHEY and CDR2 is SVGEGT. The CDR3 has 14 amino acids. Trimming left V 6 bases short and J 8 bases short, with 17 bases between. CDR3 sequence (DNA): TGTGCCAGCAGCCTTGAAATTTCAGGGGATGAGCAGTTCTTC. It encodes CASSLEISGDEQFF.

This chain connects TRBV11-2 to TRBJ1-2; no firm D call. Germline loops: CDR1 SGHAT, CDR2 FQNNGV. V shed 6 bases and J shed 8 bases, with 19 bases lying between them. CDR3 length equals 14 residues. The CDR3 here is CASSYPERARGYTF. CDR3 in DNA: TGTGCCAGCAGTTATCCGGAGAGGGCGCGGGGCTACACCTTC.

On this clonotype: A much larger clonotype is one base distant, so this may be a read error. The CDR3 reads CASSFGAYNQPKHF. The CDR3 DNA reads TGTGCCAGCAGCTTCGGGGCCTACAATCAGCCCAAGCATTTT. The V call is TRBV7-2, the J call TRBJ1-5, with D possibly being TRBD1 (5 bases). Germline V gene data show CDR1 as SGHTA and CDR2 as FQGNSA. This CDR3 region has 14 residues. Full variable domain (missing parts from reference TRBV7-2 and TRBJ1-5): GAGVSQSPSNKVTEKGKDVELRCDPISGHTALYWYRQSLGQGLEFLIYFQGNSAPDKSGLPSDRFSAERTGGSVSTLTIQRTQQEDSAVYLCASSFGAYNQPKHFGDGTRLSIL.

The chain joins TRBV7-2 to TRBJ2-7; 8 bases are shared with TRBD2. The CDR3 is made up of 15 amino acids. J lost 0 bases, V lost 5 bases, and 6 bases had no gene match. CDR1 and CDR2 (germline): SGHTA, FQGNSA. This chain's CDR3 is CASSESGGSSYEQYF. The DNA of the CDR3 is TGTGCCAGCAGCGAGTCGGGGGGGAGCTCCTACGAGCAGTACTTC. Full variable domain (outside the CDR3, taken from reference TRBV7-2 and TRBJ2-7): GAGVSQSPSNKVTEKGKDVELRCDPISGHTALYWYRQSLGQGLEFLIYFQGNSAPDKSGLPSDRFSAERTGGSVSTLTIQRTQQEDSAVYLCASSESGGSSYEQYFGPGTRLTVT.

CDR3 amino acids: CASSPGLAAYNEQFF. The CDR3, as DNA: TGTGCCAGCAGCCCTGGACTAGCAGCGTACAATGAGCAGTTCTTC. This chain connects TRBV7-9 to TRBJ2-1, with TRBD2 matching over 8 bases. The V gene's germline CDR1 is SEHNR and CDR2 FQNEAQ (reference sequence). J lost 4 bases, V lost 5 bases, and 7 bases had no gene match. The CDR3 loop spans 15 amino acids.

This rearrangement joins TRBV28 to TRBJ2-1; the match to TRBD2 covers 8 bases. This CDR3 is 16 amino acids long. Trimming took 5 bases from V and 3 from J; bases not matched to a gene: 9. Germline V CDR1 and CDR2: MDHEN, SYDVKM. The CDR3 spells CASSPAGTSRYNEQFF. The DNA for the CDR3 is TGTGCCAGCAGTCCAGCCGGGACTAGTCGCTACAATGAGCAGTTCTTC.

This clonotype was counted a few times. The rearrangement links TRBV6-1 to TRBJ1-1, with 10 positions matching TRBD1. CDR1 is MNHNS, CDR2 SASEGT, per germline. This CDR3 is 14 amino acids long. Trimming removed 1 base from V and 7 bases from J; junction bases left unmatched: 3. CDR3 DNA: TGTGCCAGCAGTGAAGATTGGACAGGGGGTGAAGCTTTCTTT. This codes for CASSEDWTGGEAFF.

The chain employs TRBV27 and TRBJ2-1, with D unresolved. The V end was cut by 0 bases, the J end by 7 bases, with 7 bases between. This CDR3 is 13 amino acids long. The germline V gene encodes CDR1 MNHEY and CDR2 SMNVEV (reference sequence). The CDR3: CASSLSSSNEQFF. In DNA, the CDR3 is TGTGCCAGCAGTTTATCTTCGAGTAATGAGCAGTTCTTC.

The rearrangement links TRBV28 to TRBJ2-7, with a possible D match to TRBD1 (5 bases). With 4 bases removed from V and 4 bases from J, the gap between germline ends came to 11 bases. Germline CDR1 MDHEN, CDR2 SYDVKM. The CDR3 is made up of 13 amino acids. The CDR3 nucleotides read TGTGCCAGCAGTTCGCATACAGGTTACGAGCAGTACTTC. Its protein product is CASSSHTGYEQYF.

The chain links TRBV18 to TRBJ1-5; D remains ambiguous. CDR1 and CDR2 (germline): KGHSH, LQKENI. There are 15 residues in the CDR3. Trimming removed 3 bases at V and 0 bases at J, with 9 bases between. For the CDR3, the DNA is TGTGCCAGCTCACCGGACGTTCATAGCAATCAGCCCCAGCATTTT. Protein sequence: CASSPDVHSNQPQHF. Based on the CDR3 plus reference TRBV18 and TRBJ1-5, the full variable domain is NAGVMQNPRHLVRRRGQEARLRCSPMKGHSHVYWYRQLPEEGLKFMVYLQKENIIDESGMPKERFSAEFPKEGPSILRIQQVVRGDSAAYFCASSPDVHSNQPQHFGDGTRLSIL.

This clonotype occurred a few times. As DNA, the CDR3 is TGTGCCACCAGTGGACTAGCGGGGTACACAGATACGCAGTATTTT. Its translation is CATSGLAGYTDTQYF. The chain has TRBV24-1 and TRBJ2-3; 11 bases are a match to TRBD2. Germline V gene lookup returns CDR1 KGHDR and CDR2 SFDVKD. This CDR3 has 15 amino acids. With 5 bases clipped from V and 2 bases from J, the junction kept 2 bases outside the gene matches.

V and J are TRBV28 and TRBJ2-3; 12 nucleotides agree with TRBD1. Trimming removed 4 bases from V and 2 bases from J; junction bases left unmatched: 10. The CDR3 sequence is 18 residues long. Germline lookup yields CDR1 MDHEN and CDR2 SYDVKM. The DNA of the CDR3 is TGTGCCAGCAGTTCCTACGCCGGGACAGGGGGCTTCACAGATACGCAGTATTTT. Its protein product is CASSSYAGTGGFTDTQYF.

For this clonotype: The germline gene is not matched at one end of the junction; a read error may be the cause. The rearrangement links TRBV7-6 to TRBJ1-1; TRBD1 matches at 7 bases. The CDR3 totals 14 residues. Looked up from germline, CDR1 is SGHVS and CDR2 is FNYEAQ. In DNA form, the CDR3 reads TGTGCCCGCAGCTCAGCGGGACAGAGCACTGAAGCTTTCTTT. Translated, it gives CARSSAGQSTEAFF.

The V gene is TRBV6-1, the J gene TRBJ2-7; no firm D call. Trimming took off 5 bases at V and 3 bases at J, with 11 bases between the two ends. From germline, CDR1 is MNHNS and CDR2 SASEGT. The CDR3 consists of 13 residues. CDR3 protein: CASSPGFFYEQYF. CDR3 DNA sequence: TGTGCCAGCAGTCCGGGTTTTTTCTACGAGCAGTACTTC.

The V gene is TRBV6-6, the J gene TRBJ1-3; D is ambiguous. This CDR3 has 17 amino acids. V was trimmed by 0 bases and J by 1 base, leaving 13 bases between them. Germline V CDR1 and CDR2: MNHNY, SVGAGI (reference sequence). The CDR3 region is CASSYSGTAVSGNTIYF. DNA of the CDR3: TGTGCCAGCAGTTACTCAGGAACGGCAGTATCTGGAAACACCATATATTTT.

This rearrangement joins TRBV4-2 to TRBJ2-2; tentatively, D is TRBD1 (6 bases). V was shortened by 5 bases and J by 7 bases, with 11 bases between the two germline ends. From germline, CDR1 is LGHNA and CDR2 YNFKEQ. The CDR3 totals 13 residues. The CDR3 sequence: CASSWEQGGELFF. The CDR3 DNA reads TGTGCCAGCAGCTGGGAACAGGGCGGGGAGCTGTTTTTT.

This clonotype has a count of ten or more. V gene TRBV27 combines with J gene TRBJ1-3; D unresolved. This CDR3 has 15 residues. V dropped 5 bases and J dropped 0 bases, with 11 bases sitting between them. CDR1 and CDR2 (germline): MNHEY, SMNVEV (reference sequence). The CDR3 protein is CASSPSSSSGNTIYF. The CDR3 DNA follows: TGTGCCAGCAGTCCCAGCTCCTCCTCTGGAAACACCATATATTTT.

The J gene is TRBJ1-1, the V gene TRBV19; 7 bases match TRBD1. The germline V gene has CDR1 LNHDA and CDR2 SQIVND (reference sequence). The V gene end was trimmed by 4 bases and the J gene end by 5 bases; junction bases not matched to a gene: 4. CDR3 size: 13 residues. CDR3 nucleotides: TGTGCCAGTAGTAGTCAGGGGGAGACTGAAGCTTTCTTT. Protein product: CASSSQGETEAFF.

A few counts support this clonotype. The chain links TRBV6-1 to TRBJ2-7; D unresolved. Trimming left V 3 bases short and J 0 bases short, with 9 bases between. This CDR3 comprises 14 residues. Germline V gene data show CDR1 as MNHNS and CDR2 as SASEGT. The CDR3: CASSEDGSSYEQYF. The DNA for the CDR3 is TGTGCCAGCAGTGAGGACGGAAGCTCCTACGAGCAGTACTTC.

This clonotype has only a few counts. The CDR3 bases are TGTGCCATCAGTGCTCCAGGGGACACTGAAGCTTTCTTT. This codes for CAISAPGDTEAFF. The chain joins TRBV10-3 to TRBJ1-1; tentatively, D is TRBD1 (6 bases). This CDR3 has 13 amino acids. The germline V and J ends were trimmed by 4 bases and 3 bases, with 9 bases remaining between them. Germline CDR1 is ENHRY and CDR2 is SYGVKD.

The V gene is TRBV28, the J gene TRBJ2-7; possibly TRBD1 for D (6 bases). V lost 2 bases and J 4 bases, leaving 12 bases between the germline ends. CDR1 is MDHEN, CDR2 SYDVKM, per germline. There are 14 residues in the CDR3. CDR3 DNA: TGTGCCAGCAGTTTACTCCCAGGGGTGTACGAGCAGTACTTC. Translated, it gives CASSLLPGVYEQYF.

This chain links TRBV6-2 or TRBV6-3 with TRBJ2-3; 8 nucleotides agree with TRBD1. The CDR3 runs 13 residues. Unmatched junction bases numbered 7, after V lost 6 bases and J lost 8 bases. Germline V CDR1 and CDR2: MNHEY, SVGEGT. Written as DNA, the CDR3 is TGTGCCAGCAGGAGACAGGGGAGCGGTACGCAGTATTTT. This sequence encodes CASRRQGSGTQYF.

In its sample, this clonotype was seen a few times. This chain joins TRBV2 and TRBJ2-5; tentatively, D is TRBD1 or TRBD2 (7 bases each). Trimming took off 4 bases at V and 0 bases at J, with 15 bases between the two ends. This CDR3 is built from 16 residues. Germline V gene data show CDR1 as SNHLY and CDR2 as FYNNEI. The CDR3 DNA sequence: TGTGCCAGCAGTGGGGGGGAGGGGGCCGACCAAGAGACCCAGTACTTC. Its protein is CASSGGEGADQETQYF.

The chain combines TRBV4-1 with TRBJ1-6, with no clear D. Germline values: CDR1 MGHRA, CDR2 YSYEKL. V dropped 1 base and J dropped 7 bases, with 11 bases sitting between them. This CDR3 region has 15 residues. CDR3 DNA sequence: TGCGCCAGCAGCCAAGGTCTGCAAGTGAATTCACCCCTCCACTTT. Protein sequence: CASSQGLQVNSPLHF.

This chain joins TRBV2 and TRBJ2-3; possibly TRBD2 for D (6 bases). V was cut by 4 bases and J by 3 bases, with 17 bases left in between. Germline CDR1 SNHLY, CDR2 FYNNEI. The CDR3 sequence is 16 residues long. CDR3 DNA: TGTGCCAGCAGTGGTGCGTTAGCGGCTGGGACAGATACGCAGTATTTT. Encoded protein: CASSGALAAGTDTQYF.

This chain uses TRBV30 with TRBJ1-2, with D possibly TRBD1 on 6 matching bases. V was cut by 1 base and J by 8 bases, with 11 bases left in between. There are 12 residues in the CDR3. CDR1 and CDR2 (germline): GTSNPN, SVGIG (reference sequence). The CDR3 region has the DNA TGTGCCTGGAGTGAGGCAGGGGACGGCTACACCTTC. Its protein is CAWSEAGDGYTF.

The rearrangement joins TRBV2 to TRBJ2-1; 9 bases match TRBD1. CDR3 length: 12 residues. V was pared by 6 bases and J by 9 bases, with 3 bases of the junction left unmatched. Germline lookup yields CDR1 SNHLY and CDR2 FYNNEI. The CDR3 protein is CASRGQGGEQFF. CDR3 DNA sequence: TGTGCCAGCAGGGGACAGGGTGGTGAGCAGTTCTTC.

This clonotype appeared once. The chain recombines TRBV7-9 with TRBJ1-5; D is unresolved. Germline V gene lookup returns CDR1 SEHNR and CDR2 FQNEAQ (reference sequence). This CDR3 has 14 residues. V lost 0 bases to trimming and J lost 7 bases, with 10 bases between them. CDR3 nucleotide sequence: TGTGCCAGCAGCTTAGCGGAGACGAACCAGCCCCAGCATTTT. Translated, it gives CASSLAETNQPQHF.